Shown below are 32 T cell receptor beta chains from a single sample sequenced in a study of cytomegalovirus exposure and HLA in healthy donors. Amplification used 60 Vbeta primers and 13 Jbeta primers. The table came from immunoSEQ multiplex PCR; TCRdb's copy has only in-frame clones and leaves some out. The sample consists of 130,000 or so clones, 60% to 80% of them appearing once. Sequences were obtained from PBMCs. These receptors were collected from a man in his forties in good health and CMV-seronegative.

Comment on this clone: One end of the junction varies from germline; a read error may be responsible. The chain joins TRBV7-9 to TRBJ1-6; 7 nucleotides agree with TRBD1. The CDR3 is 15 amino acids. Germline V gene lookup returns CDR1 SEHNR and CDR2 FQNEAQ (reference sequence). DNA of the CDR3: TGTTCCAGCAGCCGGGACAGCTCCTATAATTCACCCCTCCACTTT. Its protein is CSSSRDSSYNSPLHF.

The chain carries TRBV14 and TRBJ1-6, with D possibly TRBD1 on 5 matching bases. V gave up 4 bases and J gave up 14 bases, with 18 bases separating them. Germline V gives CDR1 SGHDN, CDR2 FVKESK. There are 14 residues in the CDR3. The CDR3 DNA is TGTGCCAGCAGCCCATCGGCGGGGCCCCAAGCCCTCCACTTT. Its translation: CASSPSAGPQALHF.

The chain links TRBV28 to TRBJ2-5, with 9 bases identical to TRBD1. Germline V lookup: CDR1 MDHEN, CDR2 SYDVKM. V was clipped by 8 bases and J by 3 bases; unmatched bases: 10. This CDR3 contains 15 residues. CDR3 DNA sequence: TGTGCCAGCGCGTCTGGGGACAGGGTGAAAGAGACCCAGTACTTC. This encodes CASASGDRVKETQYF.

The V and J genes are TRBV18 and TRBJ1-1; 8 bases map to TRBD1. CDR3 size: 15 residues. J gave up 0 bases and V 3 bases, and 3 bases lay outside the gene matches. The germline V gene encodes CDR1 KGHSH and CDR2 LQKENI. The CDR3 protein is CASSPQGAMNTEAFF. Written as DNA, the CDR3 is TGTGCCAGCTCACCTCAGGGGGCGATGAACACTGAAGCTTTCTTT. Together with reference TRBV18 and TRBJ1-1, the CDR3 gives the full variable domain: NAGVMQNPRHLVRRRGQEARLRCSPMKGHSHVYWYRQLPEEGLKFMVYLQKENIIDESGMPKERFSAEFPKEGPSILRIQQVVRGDSAAYFCASSPQGAMNTEAFFGQGTRLTVV.

This clone is a singleton in its sample. The V call is TRBV29-1, the J call TRBJ2-7; D might be TRBD1 (6 bases). This CDR3 comprises 14 residues. Germline assignment: CDR1 SQVTM and CDR2 ANQGSEA. The V end lost 4 bases, the J end lost 1 base, and 14 bases lay between the germline ends. The CDR3 here is CSVGQGLSSYEQYF. In DNA form, the CDR3 reads TGCAGCGTTGGCCAGGGGCTTTCGTCCTACGAGCAGTACTTC.

This chain joins TRBV15 and TRBJ1-3, with 7 bases matching TRBD1. This CDR3 contains 16 residues. V trimming: 5 bases; J trimming: 0 bases; junction bases outside the gene matches: 7. Per the germline V gene, CDR1 is LNHNV and CDR2 is YYDKDF (reference sequence). CDR3 sequence: CATSEERTGSGNTIYF. CDR3 sequence (DNA): TGTGCCACCAGCGAGGAAAGGACAGGCTCTGGAAACACCATATATTTT.

The CDR3 region has the DNA TGTGCCTGGAGTGTTAAGTTTGTTAGGGGGCGCGGGACCCAGTACTTC. Translation gives CAWSVKFVRGRGTQYF. The V gene is TRBV30, the J gene TRBJ2-5; 7 nucleotides line up with TRBD1. From germline, CDR1 is GTSNPN and CDR2 SVGIG (reference sequence). V lost 0 bases to trimming and J lost 7 bases; unmatched junction nucleotides: 14. The CDR3 totals 16 residues.

The chain couples TRBV19 to TRBJ1-1; no reliable D call. The germline V and J ends were trimmed by 5 bases and 5 bases, with 18 bases remaining between them. There are 15 residues in the CDR3. CDR1 is LNHDA and CDR2 is SQIVND in the germline V gene (reference sequence). Here the CDR3 reads CASSSAGSRRTEAFF. CDR3 coding DNA: TGTGCCAGTAGTTCTGCCGGGTCCCGCCGGACTGAAGCTTTCTTT. Filled out from reference TRBV19 and TRBJ1-1, the complete variable domain reads DGGITQSPKYLFRKEGQNVTLSCEQNLNHDAMYWYRQDPGQGLRLIYYSQIVNDFQKGDIAEGYSVSREKKESFPLTVTSAQKNPTAFYLCASSSAGSRRTEAFFGQGTRLTVV.

This chain links TRBV4-1 with TRBJ1-5; D possibly corresponds to TRBD1 (6 bases). Between the trimmed V and J ends, which lost 1 base and 4 bases, there was a span of 11 bases. CDR3 length: 15 residues. Germline lookup yields CDR1 MGHRA and CDR2 YSYEKL. The CDR3 region is CASSQVLGGNQPQHF. The CDR3 nucleotides are TGCGCCAGCAGCCAAGTTTTAGGGGGAAATCAGCCCCAGCATTTT.

This clone was observed a handful of times. This rearrangement joins TRBV28 to TRBJ1-1, with 11 positions matching TRBD1. The CDR3 has 13 residues. The V and J ends lost 6 bases and 9 bases, in that order; junction bases with no gene match: 6. In germline, CDR1 is MDHEN, CDR2 SYDVKM. This chain's CDR3 is CASSPGQGGQAFF. The CDR3 bases are TGTGCCAGCAGCCCGGGACAGGGGGGCCAAGCTTTCTTT.

The V and J genes are TRBV5-6 and TRBJ2-5, with 9 bases aligning to TRBD2. The germline V gene has CDR1 SGHDT and CDR2 YYEEEE. Trimming at V came to 1 base and at J to 3 bases, leaving 10 bases not matched to a gene. CDR3 length equals 17 residues. The CDR3, as DNA: TGTGCCAGCAGCTTGATGGTTAGCGGGGGCGGGGAAGAGACCCAGTACTTC. Its protein product is CASSLMVSGGGEETQYF.

This chain connects TRBV7-3 to TRBJ2-2; maybe TRBD2 (7 bases). CDR1 is SGHTA and CDR2 is FQGTGA in the germline V gene. This CDR3 comprises 16 residues. The germline V and J ends were trimmed by 2 bases and 7 bases, with 17 bases remaining between them. CDR3 protein: CASSLGRGAVHGELFF. CDR3 nucleotide sequence: TGTGCCAGCAGCTTAGGTCGGGGGGCCGTTCACGGGGAGCTGTTTTTT.

This clone was observed a few times. This sequence joins TRBV27 and TRBJ1-6; D is undetermined. Germline CDR1 reads MNHEY; CDR2 reads SMNVEV (reference sequence). With 8 bases removed from V and 13 bases from J, the gap between germline ends came to 18 bases. The CDR3 is made up of 13 amino acids. The CDR3 DNA sequence: TGTGCCAGCTCACGTACGTTCCAGGCGCCCCTCCACTTT. Translating it yields CASSRTFQAPLHF.

This clone has only a few counts. V usage is TRBV2 and J usage is TRBJ2-1; D call uncertain. Trimming left V 8 bases short and J 9 bases short, with 11 bases between. The germline CDR1 and CDR2 sequences are SNHLY and FYNNEI. This CDR3 is built from 11 residues. In DNA form, the CDR3 reads TGTGCCAGCGGGTTGGAGTTTGAGCAGTTCTTC. Protein product: CASGLEFEQFF.

The CDR3 spells CASSPVHRDTEAFF. The CDR3 nucleotides are TGTGCCAGCAGTCCCGTCCACCGGGACACTGAAGCTTTCTTT. This sequence joins TRBV6-6 and TRBJ1-1, with D unclear. Germline CDR1 reads MNHNY; CDR2 reads SVGAGI (reference sequence). V was shortened by 5 bases and J by 3 bases, with 13 bases between the two germline ends. The CDR3 extends over 14 amino acids.

This chain connects TRBV5-4 to TRBJ2-1; 12 bases map to TRBD2. J lost 2 bases, V lost 3 bases, and 6 bases had no gene match. Germline CDR1 is SGHNT and CDR2 is YYREEE (reference sequence). The CDR3 is 17 residues long. Here the CDR3 reads CASSSMTSGGPYNEQFF. The DNA of the CDR3 is TGTGCCAGCAGCTCAATGACTAGCGGGGGACCCTACAATGAGCAGTTCTTC.

The table lists this clone with a few counts. This chain connects TRBV4-1 to TRBJ2-7, with 8 bases fitting TRBD1. J was trimmed by 3 bases and V by 3 bases; bases with no gene match: 4. This CDR3 contains 14 residues. Germline V gene data show CDR1 as MGHRA and CDR2 as YSYEKL. CDR3 bases: TGCGCCAGCAGCCAGGTGGACAGGGACTACGAGCAGTACTTC. This codes for CASSQVDRDYEQYF.

The rearrangement links TRBV5-8 to TRBJ2-5, with D possibly being TRBD1 (7 bases). This CDR3 has 14 residues. Germline V lookup: CDR1 SGHTS, CDR2 YDEGEE. V was shortened by 4 bases and J by 2 bases, with 12 bases between the two germline ends. The CDR3 is CASSAGQTQETQYF. Here the CDR3 DNA reads TGTGCCAGCAGCGCGGGACAGACACAAGAGACCCAGTACTTC.

The rearrangement joins TRBV30 to TRBJ1-4, with D possibly matching TRBD1 (6 bases). V was cut by 0 bases and J by 3 bases, with 11 bases left in between. There are 15 residues in the CDR3. Germline V gene lookup returns CDR1 GTSNPN and CDR2 SVGIG (reference sequence). The CDR3 sequence: CAWSVGGGPNEKLFF. The CDR3 coding sequence is TGTGCCTGGAGTGTAGGGGGGGGGCCTAATGAAAAACTGTTTTTT.

This clone has more than one count but fewer than ten. V is TRBV10-3 and J is TRBJ1-3; 9 positions match TRBD1. The CDR3 loop spans 16 amino acids. Germline CDR1 reads ENHRY; CDR2 reads SYGVKD. Losses at the gene ends were 7 bases for V and 0 bases for J; bases not matched to a gene: 7. CDR3 bases: TGTGCCATCACTCCGACAGGGGGGTACTCTGGAAACACCATATATTTT. Its translation: CAITPTGGYSGNTIYF.

V gene TRBV6-5 combines with J gene TRBJ1-2, with 9 nucleotides matching TRBD1. The CDR3 is 13 amino acids. V shed 5 bases, J shed 8 bases, and the junction held 6 bases outside the gene matches. Germline CDR1 MNHEY, CDR2 SVGAGI. For the CDR3, the DNA is TGTGCCAGCAGTAAACAGGGGGCGGACGGCTACACCTTC. This codes for CASSKQGADGYTF.

The chain employs TRBV10-1 and TRBJ1-1; 7 bases are a match to TRBD1. V was clipped by 0 bases and J by 5 bases; unmatched bases: 6. The CDR3 loop spans 15 amino acids. Per the germline V gene, CDR1 is WNHNN and CDR2 is SYGVQD (reference sequence). CDR3: CASSESDRRGTEAFF. The CDR3 region has the DNA TGCGCCAGCAGTGAGTCGGACAGGAGAGGGACTGAAGCTTTCTTT.

This clone came up once. The gene calls are TRBV7-9 and TRBJ2-7; 10 bases align to TRBD1. The germline V gene has CDR1 SEHNR and CDR2 FQNEAQ (reference sequence). CDR3 length: 17 residues. The trim removed 1 base at V and 3 bases at J, leaving 9 bases unmatched. CDR3 sequence reads: CASSLVGSGDRGYEQYF. The CDR3 coding sequence is TGTGCCAGCAGCTTAGTGGGGAGTGGGGACAGGGGCTACGAGCAGTACTTC.

The chain is built from TRBV4-3 and TRBJ1-6; D is unclear. Germline V gene data show CDR1 as LGHNA and CDR2 as YSLEER. V lost 1 base and J 4 bases, leaving 8 bases between the germline ends. This CDR3 contains 15 residues. In DNA, the CDR3 is TGCGCCAGCAGCCAAGGGGCTGGGTATAATTCACCCCTCCACTTT. Translating gives CASSQGAGYNSPLHF.

The chain couples TRBV6-1 to TRBJ1-6; the D is unclear. Germline V gene sequence: CDR1 MNHNS, CDR2 SASEGT. The CDR3 totals 13 residues. V lost 7 bases and J lost 7, with 11 bases in between. The CDR3 DNA reads TGTGCCAGCACCTACGGGAGGAATTCACCCCTCCACTTT. Encoded protein: CASTYGRNSPLHF.

V gene TRBV6-5 combines with J gene TRBJ1-4; D not certain. The CDR3 has 16 residues. V was cut by 2 bases and J by 5 bases, with 15 bases left in between. Germline V gene lookup returns CDR1 MNHEY and CDR2 SVGAGI. CDR3: CASSYGPGPSNEKLFF. Here the CDR3 DNA reads TGTGCCAGCAGTTACGGCCCTGGCCCCTCGAATGAAAAACTGTTTTTT.

The chain carries TRBV28 and TRBJ2-2, with 9 bases fitting TRBD1. The CDR3 sequence is 13 residues long. Trimming took 8 bases from V and 5 from J; bases not matched to a gene: 3. CDR1 MDHEN and CDR2 SYDVKM come from the germline V gene. Written as DNA, the CDR3 is TGTGCCAGCGCAGGACAGGGGACCGGGGAGCTGTTTTTT. It translates to CASAGQGTGELFF. The full variable domain, rest sourced from reference TRBV28 and TRBJ2-2, is DVKVTQSSRYLVKRTGEKVFLECVQDMDHENMFWYRQDPGLGLRLIYFSYDVKMKEKGDIPEGYSVSREKKERFSLILESASTNQTSMYLCASAGQGTGELFFGEGSRLTVL.

This chain joins TRBV6-5 and TRBJ1-5, with TRBD1 as a possible D gene (5 bases). V was clipped by 3 bases and J by 7 bases, with 13 bases between them. Looked up from germline, CDR1 is MNHEY and CDR2 is SVGAGI. The CDR3 runs to 14 residues. The CDR3 sequence: CASSYISGLQPQHF. CDR3 in DNA: TGTGCCAGCAGTTATATCTCAGGGTTACAGCCCCAGCATTTT.

About this clone: Other DNA sequences from this sample encode an identical CDR3 as well. V is TRBV2 and J is TRBJ1-3, with unresolved D. Trimming took 6 bases from V and 0 from J, leaving 9 bases between them. CDR1 and CDR2 (germline): SNHLY, FYNNEI. The CDR3 sequence is 14 residues long. The CDR3 loop reads CASSQDISGNTIYF. CDR3 sequence (DNA): TGTGCCAGCAGCCAAGACATCTCTGGAAACACCATATATTTT.

The chain carries TRBV6-1 and TRBJ2-5; 9 bases line up with TRBD1. The J call could be wrong; TRBJ2-7 is a better fit for the DNA end. The V gene's germline CDR1 is MNHNS and CDR2 SASEGT. This CDR3 comprises 13 residues. The CDR3 DNA reads TGTGCCAGCAGTTCGGACAGGGGAGGCGAGCAGTACTTC. It yields the protein CASSSDRGGEQYF.

The rearrangement links TRBV7-8 to TRBJ1-1, with 8 bases fitting TRBD1. This CDR3 region has 15 residues. With V trimmed by 4 bases and J by 6 bases, 10 bases remained unmatched. CDR1 is SGHVS and CDR2 is FQNEAQ in the germline V gene. The DNA for the CDR3 is TGTGCCAGCAGCTCAATCAGGGGGCGCGGGGCTGAAGCTTTCTTT. Its translation is CASSSIRGRGAEAFF.

The rearrangement uses TRBV28 and TRBJ1-2, with a tentative D call TRBD1 (5 bases). This CDR3 is built from 14 residues. CDR1 is MDHEN, CDR2 SYDVKM, per germline. Deletions cut 6 bases from V and 9 bases from J, with 20 bases between. Here the CDR3 DNA reads TGTGCCAGCAGCATGGGTGGGGCCCTTGGCCGCTACACCTTC. This sequence encodes CASSMGGALGRYTF.